This TCR beta chain was found in a study of cytomegalovirus exposure and HLA in healthy donors. The protocol was immunoSEQ multiplex PCR, while the TCRdb copy is restricted to in-frame clones and leaves out a portion. The sample yields 150,000 to 200,000 clones, around four fifths seen once. This TCR was recovered from a man in his thirties or forties in good health and CMV-seropositive. The source material was PBMCs.

Written as DNA, the CDR3 is TGTGCCAGCAGTTTATTCAGGGGCACAGATACGCAGTATTTT. Amino acids: CASSLFRGTDTQYF. The chain joins TRBV27 to TRBJ2-3, with D possibly TRBD1 on 5 matching bases. V was shortened by 1 base and J by 1 base, with 6 bases between the two germline ends. Germline V gene lookup returns CDR1 MNHEY and CDR2 SMNVEV (reference sequence). This CDR3 is 14 amino acids long.